Presented here are 19 T cell receptor beta chains from one specimen sequenced in a study of tumor and adjacent non-tumor tissue in lung cancer. TCRbeta libraries were built with three rounds of nested PCR, modified from ARM-PCR. A single record per CDR3 protein comes from TCRdb applying MiXCR to the multiplex PCR reads. The sample carries about 80,000 distinct CDR3 sequences, over 55% recorded once. The template was RNA from unsorted bulk tissue. Sequencing input: lung tumor tissue. The receptors stem from a woman aged 35 to 49 with non-small cell lung cancer.

In regard to this clonotype: A read error may be the cause here, since a much bigger clone is one base away. The genes are TRBV5-1 and TRBJ1-5; 10 bases fit TRBD1. CDR3 length equals 15 residues. Germline V gene data show CDR1 as SGHRS and CDR2 as YFSETQ. CDR3 sequence reads: CASGLTGTGVQPQHF. CDR3 DNA sequence: TGCGCCAGCGGCTTGACTGGGACAGGGGTTCAGCCCCAGCATTTT.

V gene TRBV9 combines with J gene TRBJ2-3, with 11 positions matching TRBD2. Trimming removed 4 bases from V and 2 bases from J; junction bases left unmatched: 3. The CDR3 has 15 residues. The germline gives CDR1 SGDLS, CDR2 YYNGEE. The CDR3 sequence is CASSRSGGDTDTQYF. The CDR3 DNA reads as TGTGCCAGCAGCCGTAGCGGGGGGGACACAGATACGCAGTATTTT.

Only one count was recorded for this clonotype. The chain combines TRBV11-2 with TRBJ2-3, with D uncertain. The V end lost 5 bases, the J end lost 2 bases, and 11 bases lay between the germline ends. Germline values: CDR1 SGHAT, CDR2 FQNNGV. The CDR3 loop spans 14 amino acids. The CDR3 bases are TGTGCCAGCAGCGTTGTGAAACACACAGATACGCAGTATTTT. It encodes CASSVVKHTDTQYF.

Notes on this clonotype: One end of the junction is discordant with germline, which a read error may explain. In DNA, the CDR3 is TGCGTCAGCAACCAAGGGTTGGGGACACAAGAGACCCAGTACTTT. Its translation: CVSNQGLGTQETQYF. The chain carries TRBV4-1 and TRBJ2-5, with TRBD1 as a possible D gene (6 bases). The length of the CDR3 is 15 residues. The germline CDR1 and CDR2 sequences are MGHRA and YSYEKL.

As concerns this clonotype: Because it lacks the conserved phenylalanine or tryptophan at the end, this CDR3 is likely a read error. This chain uses TRBV29-1 with TRBJ1-1, with D uncertain. The germline V gene encodes CDR1 SQVTM and CDR2 ANQGSEA. This CDR3 has 13 amino acids. In DNA form, the CDR3 reads TGTAGCGTTGACATGGGAGTGAACACTGAAGCTTTCATT. This encodes CSVDMGVNTEAFI.

As to this clonotype: At one end the junction does not follow the germline gene, possibly because of a read error. The genes are TRBV11-1 and TRBJ1-1; weak D call: TRBD1 (5 bases). CDR3 size: 14 residues. CDR1 and CDR2 from the germline V gene are SGHAT and FQDESV (reference sequence). DNA for the CDR3: TGTGTCAGCAGCCCACAGGAATACTACACCGAAGCTTTCTTT. Amino acids: CVSSPQEYYTEAFF. Combining the CDR3 with reference TRBV11-1 and TRBJ1-1 gives the whole variable domain EAEVAQSPRYKITEKSQAVAFWCDPISGHATLYWYRQILGQGPELLVQFQDESVVDDSQLPKDRFSAERLKGVDSTLKIQPAELGDSAMYLCVSSPQEYYTEAFFGQGTRLTVV.

The genes are TRBV10-2 and TRBJ2-7, with TRBD2 identical over 11 bases. The germline V gene encodes CDR1 WSHSY and CDR2 SAAADI. The CDR3 consists of 16 residues. The V gene end was trimmed by 6 bases and the J gene end by 3 bases; junction bases not matched to a gene: 10. The CDR3 region has the DNA TGCGCCAGCAGCCGACTAGCGGGAACCCGGGTCTACGAGCAGTACTTC. It is translated as CASSRLAGTRVYEQYF.

This clonotype was recorded only once. The chain couples TRBV5-6 to TRBJ2-6, with 10 bases fitting TRBD1. The CDR3 is 13 amino acids. Germline assignment: CDR1 SGHDT and CDR2 YYEEEE. The CDR3 nucleotides are TGTACTAGCAGCTTGGGACAGGGGAACGTCCTGACTTTC. As protein: CTSSLGQGNVLTF.

As regards this clonotype: A junction end diverges from the germline sequence, so it may reflect a read error. The CDR3: CVNSLDRNQPQHF. The DNA of the CDR3 is TGTGTCAACAGCTTAGACAGAAATCAGCCTCAGCATTTT. The gene calls are TRBV11-2 and TRBJ1-5; D may be TRBD1 (5 bases). Germline loops: CDR1 SGHAT, CDR2 FQNNGV. The CDR3 length is 13 residues.

This chain links TRBV28 with TRBJ1-4, with D possibly matching TRBD1 (6 bases). Germline CDR1 and CDR2: MDHEN and SYDVKM. V lost 7 bases and J lost 3, with 30 bases in between. The CDR3 contains 20 residues. The CDR3 spells CASKERRGRLRIVANEKLFF. In nucleotides, the CDR3 is TGTGCCAGCAAGGAGCGTCGGGGGCGCCTTAGAATTGTTGCTAATGAAAAACTGTTTTTT.

Worth noting for this clonotype: The junction and the germline gene differ at one end; a read error may be behind it. The rearrangement joins TRBV29-1 to TRBJ2-7; TRBD2 agrees at 7 bases. From germline, CDR1 is SQVTM and CDR2 ANQGSEA. The CDR3 spans 16 residues. DNA of the CDR3: TGCAACGTTGGGGGATTGGGGGGGGTTTCTTCGCATGAGCAGTACTTC. Its protein product is CNVGGLGGVSSHEQYF.

The gene calls are TRBV2 and TRBJ2-5; tentatively, D is TRBD2 (5 bases). The CDR3 is made up of 12 amino acids. CDR1 is SNHLY, CDR2 FYNNEI, per germline. V dropped 7 bases and J dropped 5 bases, with 11 bases sitting between them. This CDR3 is CASMRAQETQYF. The CDR3 DNA is TGTGCCAGCATGAGGGCTCAGGAGACCCAGTACTTC.

CDR3 coding DNA: TGCCCCAACAGCCAGAGGGGCTACCCGCAGTTCTTC. This gives the protein CPNSQRGYPQFF. This chain uses TRBV4-1 with TRBJ2-1, with D perhaps TRBD1 or TRBD2 (5 bases each). Germline V gene lookup returns CDR1 MGHRA and CDR2 YSYEKL. The CDR3 is 12 residues long.

This clonotype has only one observation. Possible read error: a much larger clone is one base away. This chain joins TRBV14 and TRBJ1-1; D possibly corresponds to TRBD1 (5 bases). V lost 5 bases, J lost 1 base, and 11 bases lay in between. The CDR3 length is 14 residues. CDR1 is SGHDN, CDR2 FVKESK, per germline. CDR3 in amino acids: CASSYSRGNTEAFF. The CDR3 coding sequence is TGTGCCAGCAGCTACTCTAGGGGGAACACTGAAGCTTTCTTT. Combining the CDR3 with reference TRBV14 and TRBJ1-1 gives the whole variable domain EAGVTQFPSHSVIEKGQTVTLRCDPISGHDNLYWYRRVMGKEIKFLLHFVKESKQDESGMPNNRFLAERTGGTYSTLKVQPAELEDSGVYFCASSYSRGNTEAFFGQGTRLTVV.

As regards this clonotype: Because it lacks the conserved phenylalanine or tryptophan at the end, this CDR3 is likely a read error. This chain uses TRBV20-1 with TRBJ2-7; TRBD1 matches at 7 bases. Germline assignment: CDR1 DFQATT and CDR2 SNEGSKA (reference sequence). This CDR3 has 12 amino acids. The V and J ends lost 7 bases and 1 base, in that order; junction bases with no gene match: 4. The chain's CDR3 is CSGTGQSYEQYS. Written as DNA, the CDR3 is TGCAGTGGTACGGGACAGTCCTACGAGCAGTACTCC.

This clonotype was observed a few times. A read error may account for a junction end that differs from germline. The chain employs TRBV29-1 and TRBJ2-7, with 11 bases aligning to TRBD2. The length of the CDR3 is 13 residues. Germline loops: CDR1 SQVTM, CDR2 ANQGSEA. CDR3 residues: CSALLAGVDDQYF. The CDR3 bases are TGCAGCGCGTTACTAGCGGGAGTCGACGATCAGTACTTT.

The rearrangement uses TRBV23-1 and TRBJ1-4; D is possibly TRBD1 (5 bases). TRBV23-1 is sorted into the ORF group, with uncertain function. Between the trimmed V and J ends, which lost 3 bases and 8 bases, there was a span of 13 bases. CDR3 length: 14 residues. The CDR3 region is CASSQDGAMEKLFF. DNA for the CDR3: TGCGCCAGCAGTCAGGACGGGGCGATGGAAAAACTGTTTTTT.

Details on this clonotype: Since a much larger clone is just one base distant, this may be a read error. This rearrangement joins TRBV30 to TRBJ1-1; 8 positions agree with TRBD1. The CDR3 has 12 residues. Germline CDR1 GTSNPN, CDR2 SVGIG (reference sequence). CDR3 loop: CASSRTGTEAFF. In DNA, the CDR3 is TGTGCCTCGAGTCGGACAGGGACTGAAGCTTTCTTT.

The chain uses TRBV6-5 and TRBJ2-7; 8 nucleotides line up with TRBD1. The CDR3 runs 14 residues. Per germline, CDR1 MNHEY and CDR2 SVGAGI. V lost 8 bases and J lost 3; bases outside the gene matches: 9. Written as DNA, the CDR3 is TGTGCCAGCGGTTCCCCAACAGGGGGCTACGAGCAGTACTTC. Residues: CASGSPTGGYEQYF.